This TCR beta chain was found in a study of STAT5B mutations in CD4+ large granular lymphocyte leukemia (dated by TCRdb to between 2021 and 2024). Looking at the study overall: Among healthy controls, the CDR3 'QG' motif was associated with a particular HLA allele. The TCRbeta repertoires of CD4+ T-cell large granular lymphocyte leukemia patients were compared with the TCRbeta repertoires of healthy blood donors. Flow cytometry on FACSCanto II or FACSVerse confirmed that purified fractions exceeded 95% purity among lymphocytes.

The immunoSEQ assay at survey resolution was used to sequence TCRbeta rearrangements from genomic DNA. Concerning the study's data processing: A lowest detectable productive clonotype frequency of 2.59 x 10-5 was observed in the TCR sequencing data. Only productive TCRbeta rearrangements, meaning sequences that were complete and in-frame, were kept for the analyses. Sample clonality was computed as Simpson clonality in the immunoSEQ Analyzer version 3.0. Clones were grouped by frequency into very rare, small, medium, large (1-20%) or hyperexpanded (>20%) categories. Generation probabilities were estimated with OLGA 1.2.3, V-gene circos plots were made with VDJtools, specificities were looked up in VDJdb, and CDR3 motifs were identified with GLIPH. Not all clones reach the TCRdb copy of this immuneACCESS table, which keeps in-frame sequences only. Checked studies attribute under half of the gap to unresolved V genes and leave the rest unexplained. That table supplies the V and J calls and clone size; D and trimming were determined from the DNA. The sample profile shows 31,000 or so clones; roughly three quarters of them were found once. The top ten clones comprise approximately 2% of the sample.

The healthy controls were 30 to 45 blood donors, and the buffy coats of these donors were supplied by the Finnish Red Cross blood service. All TCR-sequenced material derived from peripheral blood: patient blood samples and healthy donor buffy coats. Ficoll-Hypaque gradient centrifugation was used to isolate peripheral blood mononuclear cells. CD4+ cells were magnetically purified from the buffy coats of healthy controls. Genomic DNA was extracted with the Gentra Puregene Cell and Tissue kit and quantified on a Qubit 2.0 fluorometer. Points on this clone: Its antigen is unknown. Base quality data are lacking; no much larger clone is found one base away.

The cysteine opens and the phenylalanine closes a CDR3 of 17 amino acids. Only the CDR3 portion is preserved as DNA: 51 bases, with reading frame beginning at the first base. Clipping removes 4 bases from V and 5 bases from J, with 9 as the unmatched junction base count. According to the germline V gene, CDR1 reads LGHNA and CDR2 reads YNFKEQ. The investigation overall reported the following: Main leukemic clonotypes were private to each patient, although roughly 25% of the main leukemic clonotypes were found at low frequency in the non-leukemic repertoires of other patients. Greater clonality appeared to be present in CD4-sorted patient repertoires than in healthy CD4+ repertoires, and the difference was retained after the putative leukemic clones were removed. Enrichment of TRBV06-family usage was observed among the top patient clones (8/27) relative to healthy controls (2/35). Data were not HLA-matched; higher clonality in CD4+ versus CD8+ T-LGLL could reflect the relatively small sample size.

Sample: CD4+ T cells from blood buffy coats. The receptor chain draws on TRBV4-2 and TRBJ2-3; TRBD2 agrees with 13 junctional bases. The source of this sequence is a human donor in good health. The DNA sequence follows: TGTGCCAGCAGCCTTTTCCGGACTAGCGGGGGCCAAGATACGCAGTATTTT. Translated, it gives CASSLFRTSGGQDTQYF.